One sample yielded the 4 T cell receptor beta chains listed below, sequenced in a study of T cell repertoires in cytomegalovirus infection. These receptors' antigens are unknown. TCRdb reanalysed the reads using MiXCR and keeps one entry per CDR3 protein. The data contain around 78,000 distinct CDR3 sequences, roughly a quarter of them singletons. The sample was CD8+ T cells from cultured PBMCs, taken from culture after CMV antigen stimulation. The receptor source for this set is a human donor in good health (CMV status not recorded). Some clones in this sample may be carry-over from other donors' samples.

This clonotype was recorded at least ten times. The genes are TRBV27 and TRBJ2-1; 10 nucleotides agree with TRBD2. Germline assignment: CDR1 MNHEY and CDR2 SMNVEV (reference sequence). The V and J ends lost 6 bases and 5 bases, in that order; junction bases with no gene match: 7. CDR3 length equals 15 residues. Here the CDR3 reads CASRSGLAANNEQFF. The DNA of the CDR3 is TGTGCCAGCAGGTCTGGACTAGCGGCTAACAATGAGCAGTTCTTC.

This clonotype was seen only a few times. The V call is TRBV12-3 or TRBV12-4, the J call TRBJ2-7; D unclear. The V and J ends lost 1 base and 2 bases respectively, with 6 bases between them. CDR3 length equals 13 residues. CDR3 protein: CASSLGSPYEQYF. The CDR3 DNA sequence: TGTGCCAGCAGTTTAGGCAGTCCCTACGAGCAGTACTTC.

The J gene is TRBJ2-7, the V gene TRBV7-6; the match to TRBD1 covers 9 bases. Germline loops: CDR1 SGHVS, CDR2 FNYEAQ. After removal of 5 bases from V and 6 bases from J, the junction contained 11 bases not matched to a gene. This CDR3 is built from 15 residues. The CDR3 spells CASSPSGTGIPEQYF. CDR3 in DNA: TGTGCCAGCAGCCCGTCCGGGACAGGGATTCCCGAGCAGTACTTC. Full variable domain (rest looked up from reference TRBV7-6 and TRBJ2-7): GAGVSQSPRYKVTKRGQDVALRCDPISGHVSLYWYRQALGQGPEFLTYFNYEAQQDKSGLPNDRFSAERPEGSISTLTIQRTEQRDSAMYRCASSPSGTGIPEQYFGPGTRLTVT.

This clonotype was seen only a few times. J is TRBJ1-1 and V is TRBV7-3; the D gene is possibly TRBD1 (5 bases). Trimming cost V 5 bases and J 4 bases, with 11 bases left between them. This CDR3 contains 13 residues. CDR1 and CDR2 from the germline V gene are SGHTA and FQGTGA. CDR3 protein: CASSPQGSTEAFF. CDR3 in DNA: TGTGCCAGCAGCCCTCAGGGATCCACTGAAGCTTTCTTT.